A selection of T cell receptor beta chains follows, all from one sample in a study of shared T cell receptors in the human thymus. The table came from immunoSEQ multiplex PCR; TCRdb's copy has only in-frame clones and leaves some out. The sample has around 67,000 clones, around 96% seen once. Sequenced: thymocytes. The receptors were gathered from a human donor. Both conserved end residues are part of each CDR3. A D gene is named only where the DNA matches it firmly. Clone size is stated in some rows and not others, as once, few, many or a class when expanded.

D gene | J gene | clone size | V gene | CDR3 protein | CDR3 DNA
TRBD1 | TRBJ2-7 | . | TRBV4-1 | CASSHPTGTGGSEQYF | TGCGCCAGCAGCCATCCTACCGGGACAGGGGGCTCCGAGCAGTACTTC
. | TRBJ1-4 | . | TRBV19 | CATSEGSRGVATNEKLFF | TGTGCCACATCGGAGGGCTCCCGAGGGGTGGCAACTAATGAAAAACTGTTTTTT
. | TRBJ2-4 | . | TRBV18 | CASSPADWGNIQYF | TGTGCCAGCTCACCGGCGGATTGGGGGAACATTCAGTACTTC
. | TRBJ2-3 | . | TRBV4-3 | CASSQEPGLSITDTQYF | TGCGCCAGCAGCCAAGAACCCGGACTAAGCATCACAGATACGCAGTATTTT
TRBD2 | TRBJ2-1 | . | TRBV7-6 | CASSFSGTSGGAALNEQFF | TGTGCCAGCAGCTTCTCCGGGACTAGCGGGGGGGCTGCCTTGAATGAGCAGTTCTTC
. | TRBJ1-1 | once | TRBV5-1 | CASSLFNMNTEAFF | TGCGCCAGCAGCTTATTCAACATGAACACTGAAGCTTTCTTT
. | TRBJ1-1 | . | TRBV4-2 | CASSQERLGATEAFF | TGTGCCAGCAGCCAAGAGCGGTTGGGGGCCACTGAAGCTTTCTTT
. | TRBJ2-3 | . | TRBV9 | CASGRWGDTQYF | TGTGCCAGCGGTCGTTGGGGGGATACGCAGTATTTT
. | TRBJ2-3 | . | TRBV2 | CARRSQTGLVRSSTDTQYF | TGTGCCAGAAGATCACAAACAGGGTTAGTCCGCTCAAGCACAGATACGCAGTATTTT
TRBD1 | TRBJ1-2 | . | TRBV29-1 | CSAIIYGQGGYGYTF | TGCAGCGCCATCATCTACGGACAGGGGGGGTATGGCTACACCTTC
. | TRBJ2-1 | once | TRBV11-2 | CASSLVAETYNEQFF | TGTGCCAGCAGCTTAGTGGCAGAGACCTACAATGAGCAGTTCTTC
TRBD2 | TRBJ2-1 | once | TRBV7-9 | CASSLGWRGGNEQFF | TGTGCCAGCAGCTTGGGGTGGCGGGGGGGCAATGAGCAGTTCTTC
. | TRBJ2-2 | . | TRBV7-3 | CASSYDGNTGELFF | TGTGCCAGCAGCTACGACGGGAACACCGGGGAGCTGTTTTTT
TRBD1 | TRBJ1-2 | . | TRBV5-4 | CASSSRQGKGYGYTF | TGTGCCAGCAGCTCAAGACAGGGGAAGGGATATGGCTACACCTTC
TRBD1 | TRBJ1-4 | . | TRBV25-1 | CASSLSGGEKLFF | TGTGCCAGCAGTTTGTCAGGGGGAGAAAAACTGTTTTTT
TRBD1 | TRBJ2-7 | once | TRBV19 | CASSNQGVGEQYF | TGTGCCAGTAGTAATCAGGGGGTAGGCGAGCAGTACTTC
. | TRBJ2-1 | . | TRBV15 | CATSKNRRGARETDYNEQFF | TGTGCCACCAGCAAGAACAGGCGTGGAGCTCGAGAGACAGACTACAATGAGCAGTTCTTC
. | TRBJ1-6 | . | TRBV5-1 | CASSLLGIAKNSPLHF | TGCGCCAGCAGCTTGCTTGGGATAGCAAAGAATTCACCCCTCCACTTT
TRBD2 | TRBJ2-1 | . | TRBV27 | CASSFGSGGAKVDEQFF | TGTGCCAGCAGTTTTGGTAGCGGGGGGGCCAAAGTGGATGAGCAGTTCTTC
. | TRBJ1-2 | . | TRBV7-2 | CASSPKTPNYGYTF | TGTGCCAGCAGCCCTAAGACTCCTAACTATGGCTACACCTTC
. | TRBJ2-1 | . | TRBV4-2 | CASSQEKESGGQFF | TGTGCCAGCAGCCAAGAAAAAGAATCCGGCGGGCAGTTCTTC
. | TRBJ1-2 | . | TRBV6-6 | CASSYGGGANGGYTF | TGTGCCAGCAGTTACGGGGGGGGCGCCAATGGCGGCTACACCTTC
. | TRBJ1-2 | . | TRBV5-6 | CASSLGGVRVSYGYTF | TGTGCCAGCAGCTTGGGTGGGGTCCGTGTGTCCTATGGCTACACCTTC
. | TRBJ2-5 | . | TRBV4-3 | CASSQALAKETQYF | TGCGCCAGCAGCCAAGCCCTAGCGAAGGAGACCCAGTACTTC
. | TRBJ2-5 | . | TRBV5-6 | CASSPTPKWVTPGTQYF | TGTGCCAGCAGCCCAACCCCGAAGTGGGTTACCCCAGGGACCCAGTACTTC
TRBD1 | TRBJ2-7 | . | TRBV4-1 | CASSTRGREQYF | TGCGCCAGCAGCACCAGGGGGCGCGAGCAGTACTTC
. | TRBJ2-7 | . | TRBV5-3 | CARSSRVYEQYF | TGTGCCAGAAGCTCCAGGGTCTACGAGCAGTACTTC
. | TRBJ2-6 | . | TRBV9 | CASSVEREGANVLTF | TGTGCCAGCAGCGTAGAGAGGGAGGGGGCCAACGTCCTGACTTTC
. | TRBJ2-7 | . | TRBV28 | CASSQYRGCPPYEQYF | TGTGCCAGCAGTCAATATAGGGGGTGTCCCCCCTACGAGCAGTACTTC
TRBD1 | TRBJ1-3 | . | TRBV7-6 | CASSPFNDRGLENTIYF | TGTGCCAGCAGTCCTTTCAATGACAGGGGGCTTGAAAACACCATATATTTT
. | TRBJ1-5 | . | TRBV6-1 | CASRGQSYQPQHF | TGTGCCAGCAGAGGACAGTCGTATCAGCCCCAGCATTTT
TRBD1 | TRBJ1-1 | . | TRBV9 | CASSDRQGSLAANTEAFF | TGTGCCAGCAGCGACAGACAGGGATCCCTCGCCGCGAACACTGAAGCTTTCTTT
TRBD2 | TRBJ2-5 | . | TRBV18 | CASSPSARGVQETQYF | TGTGCCAGCTCACCATCGGCGCGGGGGGTCCAAGAGACCCAGTACTTC
TRBD1 | TRBJ1-3 | . | TRBV16 | CASSRDRARDTIYF | TGTGCCAGCAGCCGCGACAGGGCCCGGGACACCATATATTTT
. | TRBJ2-3 | few | TRBV5-4 | CASSFRGRTDTQYF | TGTGCCAGCAGCTTCAGGGGGAGGACAGATACGCAGTATTTT
. | TRBJ1-3 | . | TRBV4-2 | CASSLLTEGSLSSPKKSSGNTIYF | TGTGCCAGCAGCCTACTGACGGAGGGGAGCCTTAGCAGCCCTAAAAAGAGCTCTGGAAACACCATATATTTT
TRBD2 | TRBJ2-3 | . | TRBV29-1 | CSVSCAWGLAGGSTDTQYF | TGCAGCGTTTCTTGTGCGTGGGGACTAGCGGGGGGTAGCACAGATACGCAGTATTTT
. | TRBJ2-5 | . | TRBV4-2 | CASSQGSFETLKTQYF | TGTGCCAGCAGCCAAGGAAGTTTCGAAACGTTAAAGACCCAGTACTTC
. | TRBJ1-6 | few | TRBV5-1 | CASSLALGSRGNSPLHF | TGCGCCAGCAGCTTGGCTTTGGGCAGCCGGGGTAATTCACCCCTCCACTTT
. | TRBJ2-7 | . | TRBV5-4 | CASSLPGHYEQYF | TGTGCCAGCAGCTTGCCGGGCCACTACGAGCAGTACTTC
TRBD2 | TRBJ2-3 | . | TRBV18 | CASSPVKLAGGLEITDTQYF | TGTGCCAGCTCACCAGTTAAACTAGCGGGGGGACTCGAAATTACAGATACGCAGTATTTT
. | TRBJ1-5 | . | TRBV5-1 | CASSPASSRGGQPQHF | TGCGCCAGCAGCCCCGCGAGTAGCCGAGGGGGTCAGCCCCAGCATTTT
TRBD1 | TRBJ2-7 | . | TRBV7-2 | CASSYVQGKISYEQYF | TGTGCCAGCAGCTACGTACAGGGGAAGATCTCCTACGAGCAGTACTTC
TRBD2 | TRBJ2-1 | . | TRBV27 | CASSLGGGINNEQFF | TGTGCCAGCAGTTTGGGCGGGGGGATCAACAATGAGCAGTTCTTC
. | TRBJ2-1 | few | TRBV6-5 | CASTGTMNNEQFF | TGTGCCAGCACCGGGACGATGAACAATGAGCAGTTCTTC
. | TRBJ1-2 | . | TRBV28 | CASSLWGRVFGYTF | TGTGCCAGCAGTTTGTGGGGCAGGGTCTTTGGCTACACCTTC
TRBD2 | TRBJ2-3 | . | TRBV7-3 | CASSLSPSGGPDTQYF | TGTGCCAGCAGCTTAAGTCCTAGCGGGGGCCCAGATACGCAGTATTTT
. | TRBJ2-1 | . | TRBV7-2 | CASTNWGRGKVNEQFF | TGTGCCAGCACTAACTGGGGCCGGGGTAAAGTCAATGAGCAGTTCTTC
. | TRBJ2-7 | once | TRBV29-1 | CSVVASYEQYF | TGCAGCGTTGTTGCCTCCTACGAGCAGTACTTC
TRBD1 | TRBJ1-2 | . | TRBV6-5 | CASSYGQGSSYGYTF | TGTGCCAGCAGTTACGGACAGGGGTCGAGCTATGGCTACACCTTC
TRBD2 | TRBJ2-1 | . | TRBV7-2 | CASSFPTPSGGACEQFF | TGTGCCAGCAGTTTTCCGACTCCCAGCGGGGGGGCGTGTGAGCAGTTCTTC
. | TRBJ1-2 | . | TRBV28 | CASWTNSNYGYTF | TGTGCCAGTTGGACAAACTCTAACTATGGCTACACCTTC
. | TRBJ1-1 | . | TRBV21-1 | CASPPAPGGADTEAFF | TGTGCCAGTCCTCCAGCGCCGGGGGGCGCTGACACTGAAGCTTTCTTT
TRBD1 | TRBJ1-3 | . | TRBV10-3 | CAISRQGSGNTIYF | TGTGCCATCAGCCGACAGGGATCTGGAAACACCATATATTTT
. | TRBJ1-6 | . | TRBV4-3 | CASSPFMQDEAYNSPLHF | TGCGCCAGCAGCCCGTTCATGCAGGACGAGGCTTATAATTCACCCCTCCACTTT
. | TRBJ1-4 | . | TRBV11-2 | CASSFSLTRGNEKLFF | TGTGCCAGCAGCTTTTCCTTAACTAGGGGCAATGAAAAACTGTTTTTT